This TCR beta chain was documented in a study of T cell repertoires in cytomegalovirus infection. For the study at large: Both a matching HLA type and CMV infection were indicated by public TCR beta signatures.

This clonotype was observed at least ten times. As yet, its antigen is unknown. Each CDR3 protein gets one entry after TCRdb re-called the reads with MiXCR. The sample shows roughly 150,000 distinct CDR3 sequences, over 30% of them seen only once. CDR1 is SQVTM, CDR2 ANQGSEA, per germline. The germline V and J ends were trimmed by 3 bases and 3 bases, with 9 bases remaining between them. The CDR3 extends over 13 amino acids. The sequence was obtained from a human donor in good health (CMV status not recorded). Some clones in this sample may be carry-over from other donors' samples. Sequenced material: CD8+ T cells from cultured PBMCs, taken from culture after CMV antigen stimulation. The chain carries TRBV29-1 and TRBJ2-1; the D gene is possibly TRBD2 (6 bases). The CDR3 loop reads CSVDGGDYNEQFF. The CDR3 bases are TGCAGCGTTGATGGCGGGGACTACAATGAGCAGTTCTTC.